This T cell receptor beta chain was observed in a study of OX40 agonist ivuxolimab in advanced cancers. General notes on the study: Ivuxolimab was a fully human IgG2 agonistic monoclonal antibody targeting the costimulatory receptor OX40 (CD134). In the dose-escalation cohort, 75% to 90% of patients were male, and the mean age was approximately 60 years with a range of roughly 20 to 80. Partial responses occurred in three dose-escalation patients: two with cutaneous melanoma and one with hepatocellular carcinoma. The purpose of peripheral TCRbeta sequencing was to test whether ivuxolimab changed TCR sequence diversity and led to clonal T-cell expansion. Of the approximately 50 dose-escalation patients, hepatocellular carcinoma was present in about 20, melanoma in about 15, renal cell carcinoma in 9 and head and neck cancer in 9. Patients were allowed to have had prior anti-PD-1, anti-PD-L1 or anti-CTLA-4 therapy, and approximately 40% of the dose-escalation patients had been treated with checkpoint inhibitors. Intravenous ivuxolimab was administered to patients every 2 weeks at six dose levels: 0.01, 0.1, 0.3, 1.5, 3 and 10 mg/kg. The monotherapy dose-escalation portion (N ≈ 56 patients) of the phase I ivuxolimab trial is reported in the paper.

Patients with autoimmune disease history or receiving systemic immunosuppression were excluded from the trial. Peripheral blood for TCR sequencing was drawn from every dose cohort at baseline, at cycle 4 day 1 and at cycle 7 day 1. Samples were obtained from an open-label, multicenter, first-in-human phase I dose-escalation trial of ivuxolimab. Adults with locally advanced or metastatic melanoma, renal cell carcinoma, hepatocellular carcinoma or head and neck squamous cell carcinoma were enrolled in the trial. Before TCR sequencing, CD4+ T cells and CD8+ T cells were sorted from peripheral blood as separate populations. The CDR3 contains 12 residues, cysteine and phenylalanine counted. Only the CDR3 region is kept as DNA, spanning 36 bases read in frame from base 1. The germline ends are 7 bases apart after V is trimmed by 2 bases and J by 5 bases. Reading the germline V gene gives CDR1 SGHRS and CDR2 YFSETQ.

Comment on this clone: Its antigen is not yet known. One base away there is no much larger clone; base qualities are not given.

To sequence the TCRbeta CDR3 region, genomic DNA was isolated from the sorted cells. The immunoSEQ Assay was used for sequencing of TCRbeta CDR3 regions. The table comes from immuneACCESS by way of TCRdb, which keeps in-frame sequences with V and J called. Part of the clones is missing from these tables; in studies checked, under half for an unresolved V gene and the rest for unknown reasons. This sample comprises approximately 76,000 clones, more than 75% of them detected only once. The leading ten clones occupy just over 0.75% of the sample. Here is what the overall study found, with its caveats: Low levels of normalized T-cell clonal expansion were also shown by some nonresponding patients. At doses from 0.1 to 3.0 mg/kg, clonal expansion was seen in both CD4+ and CD8+ blood T cells between baseline and week 6. After ivuxolimab, expanded clones were on average more numerous among CD8+ T cells than among CD4+ T cells. In the 0.1-3.0 mg/kg groups, partial responders were among the patients with the lowest normalized peripheral clonal expansion, particularly in CD8+ T cells. The antigen specificity of the peripheral T cells that underwent clonal expansion was not determined.

The chain joins TRBV5-1 to TRBJ1-2, with the D gene too uncertain to name. Material: CD4+ or CD8+ T cells sorted from blood, obtained in a trial of the OX40 agonist ivuxolimab. The TCR originated in an adult with an advanced solid tumor such as melanoma, head and neck, liver or kidney cancer. The DNA is as follows: TGCGCCAGCAGCTTCAGCGAATATGGCTACACCTTC. Translated, this gives CASSFSEYGYTF.